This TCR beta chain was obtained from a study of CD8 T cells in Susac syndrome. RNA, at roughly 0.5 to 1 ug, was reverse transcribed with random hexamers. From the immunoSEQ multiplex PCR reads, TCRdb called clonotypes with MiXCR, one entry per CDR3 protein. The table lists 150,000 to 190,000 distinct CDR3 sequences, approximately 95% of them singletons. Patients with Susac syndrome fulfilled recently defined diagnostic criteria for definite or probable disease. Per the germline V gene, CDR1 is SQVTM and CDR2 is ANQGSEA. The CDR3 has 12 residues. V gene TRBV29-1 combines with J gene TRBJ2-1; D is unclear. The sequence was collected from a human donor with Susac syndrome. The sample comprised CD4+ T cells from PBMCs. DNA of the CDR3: TGCGGGTCCTTTCTTTCCTACAATGAGCAGTTCTTC. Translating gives CGSFLSYNEQFF.